The 3 T cell receptor beta chains reported below all come from one sample, sequenced in a study of shared clonotypes between healthy human individuals. The data were produced by immunoSEQ multiplex PCR, yet TCRdb's version contains in-frame clones alone and is incomplete. The data contain 550,000 to 850,000 clones, less than 85% of them singletons. The sequenced sample consisted of memory CD4+ T cells sorted from blood. Subset indicated: CD45RA-negative fraction. These receptors originate from a woman in her twenties or thirties in good health.

The chain is built from TRBV5-4 and TRBJ2-7; TRBD2 aligns across 14 bases. CDR3 size: 16 residues. CDR1 and CDR2 from the germline V gene are SGHNT and YYREEE (reference sequence). V dropped 4 bases and J dropped 3; count of bases not matched to a gene: 6. CDR3 loop: CASSPTGTSGSYEQYF. The CDR3 DNA is TGTGCCAGCAGCCCAACCGGGACTAGCGGGAGCTACGAGCAGTACTTC.

This clone occurred a few times. The chain has TRBV6-1 and TRBJ2-5; TRBD2 agrees at 9 bases. The CDR3 is 16 residues long. Germline CDR1 reads MNHNS; CDR2 reads SASEGT. Trimming took 2 bases from V and 7 from J; bases not matched to a gene: 11. In DNA, the CDR3 is TGTGCCAGCAGTGAAAATGCGGGAGGGCCGGCTGGGACCCAGTACTTC. Translated, it gives CASSENAGGPAGTQYF.

This chain connects TRBV25-1 to TRBJ2-7; D is unresolved. Trimming pared 6 bases from V and 3 bases from J, leaving 3 bases between. The CDR3 length is 10 residues. Germline assignment: CDR1 MGHDK and CDR2 SYGVNS. The CDR3 nucleotides are TGTGCCAGCAGCCTCTACGAGCAGTACTTC. Translation gives CASSLYEQYF.